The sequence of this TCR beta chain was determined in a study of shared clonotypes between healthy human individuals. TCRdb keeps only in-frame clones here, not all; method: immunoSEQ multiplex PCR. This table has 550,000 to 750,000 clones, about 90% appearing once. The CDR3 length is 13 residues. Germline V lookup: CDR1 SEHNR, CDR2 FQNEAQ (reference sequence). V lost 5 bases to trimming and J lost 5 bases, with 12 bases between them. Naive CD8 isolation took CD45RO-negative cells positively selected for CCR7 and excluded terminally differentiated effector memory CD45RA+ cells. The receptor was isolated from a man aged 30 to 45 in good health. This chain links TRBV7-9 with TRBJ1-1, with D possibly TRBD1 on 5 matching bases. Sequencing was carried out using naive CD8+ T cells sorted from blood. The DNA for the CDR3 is TGTGCCAGCAGCGGGGGGAGTGGGACTGAAGCTTTCTTT. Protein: CASSGGSGTEAFF.